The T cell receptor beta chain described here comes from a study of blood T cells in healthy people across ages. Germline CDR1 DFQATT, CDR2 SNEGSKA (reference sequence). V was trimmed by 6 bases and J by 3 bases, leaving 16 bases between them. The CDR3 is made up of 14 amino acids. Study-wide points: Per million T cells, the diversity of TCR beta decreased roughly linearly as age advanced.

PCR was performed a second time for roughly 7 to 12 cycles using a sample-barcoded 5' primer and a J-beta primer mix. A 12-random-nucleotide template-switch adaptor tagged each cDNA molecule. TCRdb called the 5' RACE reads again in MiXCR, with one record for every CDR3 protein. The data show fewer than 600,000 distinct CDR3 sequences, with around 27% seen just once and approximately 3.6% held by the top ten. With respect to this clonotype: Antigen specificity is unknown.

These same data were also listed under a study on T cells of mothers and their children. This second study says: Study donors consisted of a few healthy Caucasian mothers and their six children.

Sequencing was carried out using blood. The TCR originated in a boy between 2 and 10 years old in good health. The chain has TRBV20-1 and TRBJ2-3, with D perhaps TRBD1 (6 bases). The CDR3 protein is CSATPGEITDTQYF. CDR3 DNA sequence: TGCAGTGCAACTCCAGGGGAGATAACAGATACGCAGTATTTT.